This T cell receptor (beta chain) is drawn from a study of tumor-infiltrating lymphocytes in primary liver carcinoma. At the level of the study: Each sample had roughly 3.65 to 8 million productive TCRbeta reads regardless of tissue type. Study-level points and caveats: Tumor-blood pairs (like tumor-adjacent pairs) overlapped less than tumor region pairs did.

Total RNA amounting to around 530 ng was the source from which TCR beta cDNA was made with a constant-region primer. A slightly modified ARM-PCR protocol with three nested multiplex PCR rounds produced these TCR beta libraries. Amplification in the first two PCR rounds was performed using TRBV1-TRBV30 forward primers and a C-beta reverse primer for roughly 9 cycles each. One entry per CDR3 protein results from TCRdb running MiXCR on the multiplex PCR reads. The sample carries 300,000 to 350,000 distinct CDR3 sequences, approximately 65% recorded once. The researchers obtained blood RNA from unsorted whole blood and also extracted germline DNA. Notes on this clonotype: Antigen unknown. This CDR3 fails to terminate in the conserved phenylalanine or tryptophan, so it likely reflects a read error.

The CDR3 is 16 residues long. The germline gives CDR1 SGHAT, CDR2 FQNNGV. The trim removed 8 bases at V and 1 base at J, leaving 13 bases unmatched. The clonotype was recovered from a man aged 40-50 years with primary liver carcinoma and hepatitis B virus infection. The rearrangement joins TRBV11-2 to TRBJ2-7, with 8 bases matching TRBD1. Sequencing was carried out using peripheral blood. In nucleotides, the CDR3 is TGTGCCAGCTGCTCCTTGTGGGGACAGGAATCCTACGAGCAGTACTTA. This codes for CASCSLWGQESYEQYL.